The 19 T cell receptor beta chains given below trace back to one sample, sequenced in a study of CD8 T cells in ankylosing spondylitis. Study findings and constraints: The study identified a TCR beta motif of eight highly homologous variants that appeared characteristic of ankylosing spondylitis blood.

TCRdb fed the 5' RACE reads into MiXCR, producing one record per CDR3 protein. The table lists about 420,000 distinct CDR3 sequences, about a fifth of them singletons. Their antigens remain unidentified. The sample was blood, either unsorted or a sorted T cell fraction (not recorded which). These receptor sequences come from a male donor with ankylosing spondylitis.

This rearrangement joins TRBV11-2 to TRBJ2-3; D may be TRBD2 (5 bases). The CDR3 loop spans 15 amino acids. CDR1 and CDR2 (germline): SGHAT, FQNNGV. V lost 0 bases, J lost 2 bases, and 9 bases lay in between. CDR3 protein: CASSLEGRDTDTQYF. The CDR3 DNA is TGTGCCAGCAGCTTAGAGGGCCGGGACACAGATACGCAGTATTTT.

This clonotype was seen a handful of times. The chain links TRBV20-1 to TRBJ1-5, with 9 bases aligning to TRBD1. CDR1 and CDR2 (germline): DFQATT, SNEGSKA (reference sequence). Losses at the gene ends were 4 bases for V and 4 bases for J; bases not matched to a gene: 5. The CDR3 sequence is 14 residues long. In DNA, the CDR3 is TGCAGTGCTATGGGACAGGGCGGAAATCAGCCCCAGCATTTT. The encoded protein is CSAMGQGGNQPQHF.

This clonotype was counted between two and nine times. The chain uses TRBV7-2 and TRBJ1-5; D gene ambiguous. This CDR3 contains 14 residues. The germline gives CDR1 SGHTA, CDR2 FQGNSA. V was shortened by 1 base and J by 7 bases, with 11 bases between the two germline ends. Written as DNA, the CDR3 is TGTGCCAGCAGCTTAGAGGGCGGGATGCAGCCCCAGCATTTT. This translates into CASSLEGGMQPQHF. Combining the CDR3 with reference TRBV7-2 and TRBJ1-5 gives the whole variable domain GAGVSQSPSNKVTEKGKDVELRCDPISGHTALYWYRQSLGQGLEFLIYFQGNSAPDKSGLPSDRFSAERTGGSVSTLTIQRTQQEDSAVYLCASSLEGGMQPQHFGDGTRLSIL.

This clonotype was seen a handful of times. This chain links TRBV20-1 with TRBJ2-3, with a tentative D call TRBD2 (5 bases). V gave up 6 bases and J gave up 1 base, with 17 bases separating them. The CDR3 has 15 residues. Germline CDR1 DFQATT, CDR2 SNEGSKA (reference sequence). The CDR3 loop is CSAPRGYGGTDTQYF. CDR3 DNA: TGCAGTGCCCCCCGAGGATACGGGGGCACAGATACGCAGTATTTT.

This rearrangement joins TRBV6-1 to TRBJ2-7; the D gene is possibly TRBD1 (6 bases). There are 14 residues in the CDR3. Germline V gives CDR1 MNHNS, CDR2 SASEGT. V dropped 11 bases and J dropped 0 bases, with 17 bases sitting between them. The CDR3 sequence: CAASVGHSSYEQYF. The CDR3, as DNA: TGTGCCGCATCCGTGGGACATAGCTCCTACGAGCAGTACTTC.

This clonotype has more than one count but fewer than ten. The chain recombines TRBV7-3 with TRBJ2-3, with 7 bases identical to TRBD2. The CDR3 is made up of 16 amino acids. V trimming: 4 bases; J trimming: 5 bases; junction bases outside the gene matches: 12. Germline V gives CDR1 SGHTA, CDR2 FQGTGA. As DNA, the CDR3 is TGTGCCAGCAGCTCGCAGGGCGGGAGAACGAAAGATACGCAGTATTTT. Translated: CASSSQGGRTKDTQYF.

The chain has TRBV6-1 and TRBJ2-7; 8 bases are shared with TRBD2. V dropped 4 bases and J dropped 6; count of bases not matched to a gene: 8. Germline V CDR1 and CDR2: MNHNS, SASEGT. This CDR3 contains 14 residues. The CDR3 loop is CASSAPREDLEQYF. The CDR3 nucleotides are TGTGCCAGCAGTGCGCCGCGGGAGGACCTCGAGCAGTACTTC.

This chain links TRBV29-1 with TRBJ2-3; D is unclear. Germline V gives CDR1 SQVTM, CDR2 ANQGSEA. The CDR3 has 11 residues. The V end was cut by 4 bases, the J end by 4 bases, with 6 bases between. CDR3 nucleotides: TGCAGCGTTGGACTTGCAGATACGCAGTATTTT. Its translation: CSVGLADTQYF.

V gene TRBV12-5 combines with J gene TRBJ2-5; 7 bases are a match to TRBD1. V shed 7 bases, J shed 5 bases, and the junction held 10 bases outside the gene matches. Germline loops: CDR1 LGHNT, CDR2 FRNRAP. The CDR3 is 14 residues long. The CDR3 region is CASATDRRGETQYF. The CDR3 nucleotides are TGTGCTAGTGCAACGGACAGGAGAGGCGAGACCCAGTACTTC.

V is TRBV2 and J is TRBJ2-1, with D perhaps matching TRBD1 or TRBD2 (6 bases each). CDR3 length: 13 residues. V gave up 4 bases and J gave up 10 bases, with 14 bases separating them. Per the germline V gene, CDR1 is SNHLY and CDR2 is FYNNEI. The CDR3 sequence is CASSGGGGLEQFF. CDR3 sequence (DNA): TGTGCCAGCAGTGGAGGGGGAGGTCTGGAGCAGTTCTTC.

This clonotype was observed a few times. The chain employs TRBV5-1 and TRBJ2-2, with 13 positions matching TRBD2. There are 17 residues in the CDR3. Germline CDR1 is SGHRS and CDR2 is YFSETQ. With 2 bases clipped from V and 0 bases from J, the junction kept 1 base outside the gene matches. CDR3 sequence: CASSFTSGRANTGELFF. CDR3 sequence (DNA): TGCGCCAGCAGCTTTACTAGCGGGAGGGCGAACACCGGGGAGCTGTTTTTT.

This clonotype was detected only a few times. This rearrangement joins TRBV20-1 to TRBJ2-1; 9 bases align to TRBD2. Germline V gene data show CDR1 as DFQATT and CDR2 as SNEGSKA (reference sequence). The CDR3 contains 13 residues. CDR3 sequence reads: CRALAGSYNEQFF. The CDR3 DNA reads TGCAGGGCTCTAGCGGGGAGCTACAATGAGCAGTTCTTC.

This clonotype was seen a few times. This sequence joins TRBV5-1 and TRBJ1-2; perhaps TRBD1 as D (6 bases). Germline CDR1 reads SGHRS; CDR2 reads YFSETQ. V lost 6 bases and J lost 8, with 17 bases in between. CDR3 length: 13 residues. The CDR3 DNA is TGCGCCAGCACCTTTACAGGGACGAACGGCTACACCTTC. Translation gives CASTFTGTNGYTF.

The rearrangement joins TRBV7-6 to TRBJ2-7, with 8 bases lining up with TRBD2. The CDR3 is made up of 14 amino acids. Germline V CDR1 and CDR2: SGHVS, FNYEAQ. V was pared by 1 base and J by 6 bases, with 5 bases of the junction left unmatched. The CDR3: CASSLGAGVSEQYF. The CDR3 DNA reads TGTGCCAGCAGCTTAGGAGCGGGAGTATCCGAGCAGTACTTC. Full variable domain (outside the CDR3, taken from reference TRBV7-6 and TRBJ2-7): GAGVSQSPRYKVTKRGQDVALRCDPISGHVSLYWYRQALGQGPEFLTYFNYEAQQDKSGLPNDRFSAERPEGSISTLTIQRTEQRDSAMYRCASSLGAGVSEQYFGPGTRLTVT.

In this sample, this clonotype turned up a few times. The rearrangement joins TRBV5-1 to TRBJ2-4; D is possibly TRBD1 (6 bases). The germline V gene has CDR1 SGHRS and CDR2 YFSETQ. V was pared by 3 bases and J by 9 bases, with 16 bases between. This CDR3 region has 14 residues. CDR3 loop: CASSSPDRWGIQYF. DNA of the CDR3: TGCGCCAGCAGCTCGCCCGACAGGTGGGGCATTCAGTACTTC. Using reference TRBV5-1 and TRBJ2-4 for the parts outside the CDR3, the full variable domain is KAGVTQTPRYLIKTRGQQVTLSCSPISGHRSVSWYQQTPGQGLQFLFEYFSETQRNKGNFPGRFSGRQFSNSRSEMNVSTLELGDSALYLCASSSPDRWGIQYFGAGTRLSVL.

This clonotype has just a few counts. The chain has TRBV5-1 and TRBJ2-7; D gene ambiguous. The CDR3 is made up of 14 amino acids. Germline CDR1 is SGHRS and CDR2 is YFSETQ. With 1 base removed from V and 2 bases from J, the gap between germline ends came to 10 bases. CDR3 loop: CASSLIPGAYEQYF. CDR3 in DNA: TGCGCCAGCAGCTTGATTCCAGGAGCCTACGAGCAGTACTTC.

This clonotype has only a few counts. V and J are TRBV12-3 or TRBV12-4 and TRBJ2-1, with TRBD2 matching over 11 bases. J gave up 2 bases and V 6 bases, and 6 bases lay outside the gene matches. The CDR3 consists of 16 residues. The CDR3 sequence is CASSSRLAGPYNEQFF. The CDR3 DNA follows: TGTGCCAGCAGCTCGCGACTAGCGGGACCCTACAATGAGCAGTTCTTC.

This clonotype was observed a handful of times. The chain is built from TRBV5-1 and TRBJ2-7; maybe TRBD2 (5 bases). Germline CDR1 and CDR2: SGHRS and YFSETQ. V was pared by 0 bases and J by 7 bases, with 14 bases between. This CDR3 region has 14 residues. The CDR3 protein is CASSLGGPRREQYF. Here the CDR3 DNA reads TGCGCCAGCAGCTTGGGCGGGCCTAGGAGGGAGCAGTACTTC. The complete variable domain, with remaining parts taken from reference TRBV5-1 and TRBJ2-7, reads KAGVTQTPRYLIKTRGQQVTLSCSPISGHRSVSWYQQTPGQGLQFLFEYFSETQRNKGNFPGRFSGRQFSNSRSEMNVSTLELGDSALYLCASSLGGPRREQYFGPGTRLTVT.

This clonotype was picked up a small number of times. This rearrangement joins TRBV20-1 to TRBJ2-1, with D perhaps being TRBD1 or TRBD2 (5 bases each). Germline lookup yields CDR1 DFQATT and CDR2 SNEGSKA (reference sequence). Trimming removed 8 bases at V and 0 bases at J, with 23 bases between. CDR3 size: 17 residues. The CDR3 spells CSQLDTGTPSSYNEQFF. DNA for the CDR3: TGCAGTCAACTGGACACCGGGACGCCGAGCTCCTACAATGAGCAGTTCTTC.